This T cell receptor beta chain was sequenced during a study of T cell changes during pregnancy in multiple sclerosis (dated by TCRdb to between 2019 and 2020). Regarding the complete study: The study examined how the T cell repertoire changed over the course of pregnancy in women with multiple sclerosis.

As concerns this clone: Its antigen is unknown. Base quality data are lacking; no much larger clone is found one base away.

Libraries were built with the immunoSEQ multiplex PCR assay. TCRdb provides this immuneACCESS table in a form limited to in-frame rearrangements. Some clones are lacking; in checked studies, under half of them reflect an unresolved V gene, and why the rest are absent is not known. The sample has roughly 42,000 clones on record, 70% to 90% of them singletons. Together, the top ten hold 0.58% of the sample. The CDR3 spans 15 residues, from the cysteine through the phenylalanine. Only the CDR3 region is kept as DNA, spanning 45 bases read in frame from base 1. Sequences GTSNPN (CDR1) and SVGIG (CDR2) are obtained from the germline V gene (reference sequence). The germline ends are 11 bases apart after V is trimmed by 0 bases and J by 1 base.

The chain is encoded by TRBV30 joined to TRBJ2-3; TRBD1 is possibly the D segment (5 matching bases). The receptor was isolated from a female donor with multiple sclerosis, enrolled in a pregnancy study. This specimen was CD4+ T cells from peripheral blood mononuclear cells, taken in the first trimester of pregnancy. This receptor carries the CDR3 CAWSVQAGRTDTQYF. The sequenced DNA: TGTGCCTGGAGTGTACAAGCAGGGCGCACAGATACGCAGTATTTT.